The rows below give T cell receptor beta chains drawn from one sample of a study of blood T cells in healthy people across ages. In TCRdb, the 5' RACE reads were re-called with MiXCR into one record per CDR3 protein. The table lists some 700,000 distinct CDR3 sequences, around a fifth of them singletons, with about 22% in the top ten. The specimen was blood. Every receptor here comes from a man aged 70 or older in good health. CDR3s include the opening cysteine and the closing phenylalanine or tryptophan. Expanded clones get a size class; other rows say once, few or many, or leave the size out.

j_call: TRBJ2-2; clone_size: few; v_call: TRBV6-6; cdr3_aa: CASSYGLVNTGELFF
j_call: TRBJ2-2; clone_size: NA; v_call: TRBV10-3; cdr3_aa: CAISESLGQGPRSGELFF
j_call: NA; clone_size: NA; v_call: TRBV7-9; cdr3_aa: CASSLGPTGVHEQFF
j_call: TRBJ1-1; clone_size: few; v_call: TRBV7-3; cdr3_aa: CASSLTPGERGTEAFF
j_call: NA; clone_size: few; v_call: TRBV21-1; cdr3_aa: CASSKGPVGNEQFF
j_call: TRBJ2-7; clone_size: NA; v_call: TRBV18; cdr3_aa: CASSPTGTDPCEQYF
j_call: TRBJ2-1; clone_size: few; v_call: TRBV4-3; cdr3_aa: CASSQDLETRPHNEQFF
j_call: NA; clone_size: NA; v_call: TRBV20-1; cdr3_aa: CSASRGLYNEQFF
j_call: TRBJ2-3; clone_size: many; v_call: TRBV20-1; cdr3_aa: CSAPLTGDTQYF
j_call: TRBJ2-5; clone_size: NA; v_call: TRBV18; cdr3_aa: CASSPRTLGRRGDYEHYF
j_call: TRBJ2-6; clone_size: NA; v_call: TRBV4-3; cdr3_aa: CASSQEGSSSGANVLTF
j_call: NA; clone_size: NA; v_call: TRBV28; cdr3_aa: CASSFGGTGSYEQYF
j_call: TRBJ1-2; clone_size: many; v_call: TRBV6-5; cdr3_aa: CASSASQGLNTF
j_call: TRBJ2-3; clone_size: few; v_call: TRBV3-1; cdr3_aa: CASSHLSTTDTQYF
j_call: TRBJ1-4; clone_size: few; v_call: TRBV4-1; cdr3_aa: CASSQDRNRVEKLFF
j_call: TRBJ2-1; clone_size: NA; v_call: TRBV12-3/TRBV12-4; cdr3_aa: CASRSSGGAHNEQFF
j_call: TRBJ2-5; clone_size: few; v_call: TRBV4-1; cdr3_aa: CASSQDGSVRGKTQYF
j_call: TRBJ2-5; clone_size: few; v_call: TRBV5-1; cdr3_aa: CASSLGTSGGYYERYF
j_call: NA; clone_size: few; v_call: TRBV20-1; cdr3_aa: CSARQSAIHEQYF
j_call: TRBJ2-7; clone_size: NA; v_call: TRBV29-1; cdr3_aa: CSVEGQSYEQYF
j_call: TRBJ1-6; clone_size: NA; v_call: TRBV28; cdr3_aa: CASSDRGKNSPLHF
j_call: TRBJ2-1; clone_size: NA; v_call: TRBV19; cdr3_aa: CASSIPGQWSSYNEQFF
j_call: TRBJ2-5; clone_size: many; v_call: TRBV18; cdr3_aa: CASSPNLQQETQYF
j_call: TRBJ2-2; clone_size: NA; v_call: TRBV6-6; cdr3_aa: CASSCMGIRNTGELFF
j_call: NA; clone_size: few; v_call: TRBV6-1; cdr3_aa: CASSEAYGHEQYF
j_call: TRBJ1-5; clone_size: NA; v_call: TRBV20-1; cdr3_aa: CSARDLREEGNQPQHF
j_call: NA; clone_size: NA; v_call: TRBV12-3/TRBV12-4; cdr3_aa: CASRPRAGLYEQYF
j_call: TRBJ2-1; clone_size: many; v_call: TRBV27; cdr3_aa: CASSSTPSSYNEQFF
j_call: TRBJ1-4; clone_size: few; v_call: TRBV5-1; cdr3_aa: CASSHGRGIPSTNEKLFF
j_call: TRBJ1-2; clone_size: NA; v_call: TRBV28; cdr3_aa: CASTTGLDRGYTF
j_call: TRBJ1-2; clone_size: NA; v_call: TRBV18; cdr3_aa: CASLDSQSNYGYTF
j_call: TRBJ2-1; clone_size: many; v_call: TRBV20-1; cdr3_aa: CSASGGDSYNEQFF
j_call: TRBJ2-3; clone_size: many; v_call: TRBV14; cdr3_aa: CASSQDESGIDTQYF
j_call: TRBJ1-2; clone_size: few; v_call: TRBV20-1; cdr3_aa: CSATAPLTQGYTF
j_call: TRBJ2-5; clone_size: NA; v_call: TRBV3-1; cdr3_aa: CASSQDVAGGRETQYF
j_call: TRBJ1-2; clone_size: few; v_call: TRBV7-8; cdr3_aa: CASSLSTAGGAYGYTF
j_call: TRBJ1-1; clone_size: NA; v_call: TRBV28; cdr3_aa: CASSSNGGSGSIAFF
j_call: TRBJ1-2; clone_size: many; v_call: TRBV12-3/TRBV12-4; cdr3_aa: CASRASGGYGYTF
j_call: TRBJ1-1; clone_size: few; v_call: TRBV29-1; cdr3_aa: CSSGGMNTEAFF
j_call: TRBJ2-3; clone_size: many; v_call: TRBV20-1; cdr3_aa: CSASLVGADTQYF
j_call: TRBJ2-2; clone_size: few; v_call: TRBV7-9; cdr3_aa: CASSLTGQIRGGELFF
j_call: TRBJ2-2; clone_size: many; v_call: TRBV29-1; cdr3_aa: CSVDLNTGELFF
j_call: TRBJ2-3; clone_size: NA; v_call: TRBV5-1; cdr3_aa: CASSPPIEGANTDTQYF
j_call: TRBJ2-1; clone_size: few; v_call: TRBV7-2; cdr3_aa: CASSTGTYYNEQFF
j_call: TRBJ2-7; clone_size: many; v_call: TRBV5-1; cdr3_aa: CASSLGDARSYEQYF
j_call: TRBJ2-1; clone_size: few; v_call: TRBV29-1; cdr3_aa: CSVEDSGTGRYNEQFF
j_call: TRBJ2-2; clone_size: NA; v_call: TRBV20-1; cdr3_aa: CSASGLAGTGELFF
j_call: TRBJ1-2; clone_size: few; v_call: TRBV7-6; cdr3_aa: CASSLRIGYGYTF
j_call: TRBJ1-6; clone_size: once; v_call: TRBV7-9; cdr3_aa: CASSWNDRGFNSPLHF
j_call: TRBJ1-4; clone_size: many; v_call: TRBV7-6; cdr3_aa: CASSYGQGGGTNEKLFF
j_call: NA; clone_size: few; v_call: TRBV3-1; cdr3_aa: CASSQGSVETQYF
j_call: TRBJ2-5; clone_size: few; v_call: TRBV4-1; cdr3_aa: CASSQGPAIESETQYF
j_call: TRBJ1-2; clone_size: NA; v_call: TRBV3-1; cdr3_aa: CATRRMGVKDGYTF